These 17 T cell receptor beta chains came from one sample sequenced in a study of blood T cell repertoires in COVID-19. This table comes from immunoSEQ multiplex PCR, and its TCRdb copy is limited to in-frame clones, with some not included. The sample has 42,000 or so clones; about 88% are singletons. Sample: peripheral blood. These receptor sequences come from a human donor in a cohort sampled during active COVID-19.

In its sample, this clone was seen once. Compared with germline, one end of the junction differs, possibly owing to a read error. The chain recombines TRBV19 with TRBJ1-2; D remains unclear. Germline loops: CDR1 LNHDA, CDR2 SQIVND (reference sequence). The CDR3 has 12 amino acids. Here the CDR3 reads CASSTVRGNVRF. CDR3 coding DNA: TGTGCCAGTAGCACTGTAAGAGGAAATGTTAGGTTC.

This clone was counted only a few times. V and J are TRBV5-5 and TRBJ1-2; D is possibly TRBD1 (6 bases). The germline CDR1 and CDR2 sequences are SGHKS and YYEKEE (reference sequence). Trimming pared 0 bases from V and 4 bases from J, leaving 13 bases between. The length of the CDR3 is 15 residues. The CDR3 sequence: CASSLGTVLSYGYTF. CDR3 nucleotide sequence: TGTGCCAGCAGCTTGGGGACAGTACTAAGCTATGGCTACACCTTC.

This clone was observed once. This chain joins TRBV4-2 and TRBJ2-7; TRBD2 aligns across 11 bases. This CDR3 has 20 amino acids. Germline V gene data show CDR1 as LGHNA and CDR2 as YNFKEQ. The V and J ends lost 1 base and 3 bases, in that order; junction bases with no gene match: 17. CDR3 sequence (DNA): TGTGCCAGCAGCCAAGCGGCGGGGTCTAGCGGGGGGATTTCAAGCTACGAGCAGTACTTC. Its translation is CASSQAAGSSGGISSYEQYF.

This chain connects TRBV24-1 to TRBJ2-7; D unresolved. The CDR3 has 15 residues. Germline V gives CDR1 KGHDR, CDR2 SFDVKD. Deletions cut 2 bases from V and 2 bases from J, with 12 bases between. CDR3 amino acids: CATSDSQTVPYEQYF. In DNA form, the CDR3 reads TGTGCCACCAGTGATTCCCAGACTGTCCCCTACGAGCAGTACTTC.

The CDR3 loop reads CASSLAEWRSEQFF. The DNA for the CDR3 is TGTGCCAGCAGCTTAGCGGAGTGGCGGAGTGAGCAGTTCTTC. This chain uses TRBV7-2 with TRBJ2-1, with D unclear. Trimming cost V 0 bases and J 9 bases, with 12 bases left between them. The CDR3 totals 14 residues. Germline lookup yields CDR1 SGHTA and CDR2 FQGNSA.

The rearrangement joins TRBV11-2 to TRBJ2-7; 9 bases agree with TRBD2. This CDR3 region has 14 residues. Germline V CDR1 and CDR2: SGHAT, FQNNGV. V was pared by 4 bases and J by 2 bases, with 3 bases of the junction left unmatched. The CDR3 reads CASSSGLAPYEQYF. CDR3 nucleotide sequence: TGTGCCAGCAGCTCGGGACTAGCCCCCTACGAGCAGTACTTC.

This clone occurred once. V is TRBV5-1 and J is TRBJ2-3; 10 positions agree with TRBD2. Germline CDR1 and CDR2: SGHRS and YFSETQ. J lost 6 bases, V lost 4 bases, and 17 bases had no gene match. The CDR3 is 18 residues long. This chain's CDR3 is CASSLGAGGLTLSDTQYF. DNA of the CDR3: TGCGCCAGCAGCCTGGGAGCGGGGGGGCTAACCCTGTCGGATACGCAGTATTTT.

The gene calls are TRBV2 and TRBJ2-5, with D unresolved. V was shortened by 5 bases and J by 5 bases, with 9 bases between the two germline ends. This CDR3 is built from 12 residues. Germline CDR1 is SNHLY and CDR2 is FYNNEI. The DNA of the CDR3 is TGTGCCAGCAGTTACCTCGAGGAGACCCAGTACTTC. Translation: CASSYLEETQYF.

The J gene is TRBJ1-2, the V gene TRBV5-1, with 7 bases lining up with TRBD1. CDR1 is SGHRS, CDR2 YFSETQ, per germline. This CDR3 spans 15 amino acids. The trim removed 5 bases at V and 3 bases at J, leaving 10 bases unmatched. CDR3 bases: TGCGCCAGCAGGTCGATAACAGGGGTCGACTATGGCTACACCTTC. Its protein is CASRSITGVDYGYTF.

The chain is built from TRBV2 and TRBJ2-7; 8 bases align to TRBD1. The length of the CDR3 is 16 residues. The junction had 7 bases not matched to a gene; V was cut back by 0 bases and J by 3 bases. Germline V gives CDR1 SNHLY, CDR2 FYNNEI. The CDR3 here is CASSEALGQVNYEQYF. The CDR3 nucleotides read TGTGCCAGCAGTGAAGCGTTGGGACAGGTTAACTACGAGCAGTACTTC.

The chain combines TRBV2 with TRBJ2-7, with TRBD1 matching 7 bases. Germline CDR1 and CDR2: SNHLY and FYNNEI. Trimming at V came to 5 bases and at J to 6 bases, leaving 7 bases not matched to a gene. The CDR3 sequence is 13 residues long. Here the CDR3 reads CASSRDRAAEQYF. The DNA for the CDR3 is TGTGCCAGCAGTCGCGACAGGGCGGCCGAGCAGTACTTC.

CDR3 nucleotides: TGTGCCAGTAGTATACAGGACAGCGGCAATCAGCCCCAGCATTTT. It yields the protein CASSIQDSGNQPQHF. The rearrangement links TRBV19 to TRBJ1-5, with TRBD1 as a possible D gene (6 bases). This CDR3 has 15 amino acids. Germline assignment: CDR1 LNHDA and CDR2 SQIVND (reference sequence). Trimming took off 2 bases at V and 2 bases at J, with 10 bases between the two ends.

The chain links TRBV30 to TRBJ2-2, with D perhaps TRBD2 (7 bases). CDR3 length: 15 amino acids. With 2 bases removed from V and 7 bases from J, the gap between germline ends came to 17 bases. Germline lookup yields CDR1 GTSNPN and CDR2 SVGIG (reference sequence). The CDR3 here is CAWSHGGQLSGELFF. For the CDR3, the DNA is TGTGCCTGGAGTCACGGGGGGCAGTTGAGCGGGGAGCTGTTTTTT.

V gene TRBV19 combines with J gene TRBJ2-2, with D tentatively TRBD1 (5 bases). Per germline, CDR1 LNHDA and CDR2 SQIVND (reference sequence). With 6 bases removed from V and 1 base from J, the gap between germline ends came to 9 bases. This CDR3 region has 14 residues. In nucleotides, the CDR3 is TGTGCCAGTAGGCGGACAAGGAACACCGGGGAGCTGTTTTTT. Translated, it gives CASRRTRNTGELFF.

This rearrangement joins TRBV6-5 to TRBJ2-3, with a tentative D call TRBD1 (6 bases). The CDR3 runs 14 residues. Germline V CDR1 and CDR2: MNHEY, SVGAGI. V was clipped by 5 bases and J by 6 bases, with 15 bases between them. The CDR3 coding sequence is TGTGCCAGCAGTCGGGACACGACTCCCGATACGCAGTATTTT. Its translation: CASSRDTTPDTQYF.

The chain is built from TRBV30 and TRBJ1-2, with 9 positions matching TRBD1. V lost 4 bases to trimming and J lost 4 bases; unmatched junction nucleotides: 7. Germline V gene data show CDR1 as GTSNPN and CDR2 as SVGIG (reference sequence). The CDR3 length is 14 residues. The CDR3 loop is CAWTTGQGGYGYTF. CDR3 bases: TGTGCCTGGACTACGGGACAGGGCGGCTATGGCTACACCTTC.

V usage is TRBV5-1 and J usage is TRBJ1-1, with D perhaps TRBD1 (6 bases). The germline V gene encodes CDR1 SGHRS and CDR2 YFSETQ. The CDR3 extends over 15 amino acids. Trimming pared 1 base from V and 6 bases from J, leaving 16 bases between. CDR3 in amino acids: CASSLWGTQKPEAFF. The CDR3 DNA is TGCGCCAGCAGCTTGTGGGGGACACAAAAACCTGAAGCTTTCTTT.